Reported below is one T cell receptor beta chain. No antigen is known for it. The sample belongs to a study of PD-1 blockade in classical Hodgkin lymphoma. Clones were read by immunoSEQ multiplex PCR, and TCRdb kept only the in-frame ones, dropping some. Of 25,000 to 30,000 clones in the sample, just under 80% were seen once. Whole-study findings and limits: What caused the repertoire differences, perhaps disease activity or prior therapy, remains undefined. Newly diagnosed patients had diversity similar to the baseline diversity of complete responders. Newly diagnosed patients had baseline TCR diversity that was reportedly lower than that of healthy donors.

The germline CDR1 and CDR2 sequences are MNHEY and SVGAGI. V was pared by 2 bases and J by 1 base, with 11 bases between. The CDR3 sequence is 15 residues long. Time point given: cycle 4 day 1 (C4D1), after more than 5 weeks of nivolumab. All patients experienced relapse after autologous stem cell transplantation, and brentuximab vedotin exposure was variable. Patients had relapsed/refractory classical Hodgkin lymphoma with complete response, partial response or progressive disease as best response. The chain carries TRBV6-5 and TRBJ1-1; D unclear. This TCR was sampled from a human donor with classical Hodgkin lymphoma. The sample was peripheral blood mononuclear cells (PBMCs), taken before the fourth cycle of nivolumab. For the CDR3, the DNA is TGTGCCAGCAGTTACGGATGGACGGGGAACACTGAAGCTTTCTTT. Its protein product is CASSYGWTGNTEAFF.